This is a list of T cell receptor beta chains from one sample in a study of T cell responses to AZD1222 COVID-19 vaccine. Produced via immunoSEQ multiplex PCR; TCRdb's table is partial and in-frame only. The repertoire holds about 180,000 clones, with 88% as singletons. Sequenced material: peripheral blood, taken 28 days after the second AZD1222 dose. These receptors all stem from an adult who received the AZD1222 COVID-19 vaccine. Both conserved end residues are part of each CDR3. Each record gives: V gene, clone size, D gene, J gene, CDR3 DNA, CDR3 protein. D genes are given only for firm matches. Expanded clones are given a class, and other clones once, few, many or no size at all.

V gene: TRBV5-6
clone size: .
D gene: .
J gene: TRBJ1-3
CDR3 DNA: TGTGCCAGCAGCTTGGCCGGCGTAAACACCATATATTTT
CDR3 protein: CASSLAGVNTIYF

V gene: TRBV6-5
clone size: .
D gene: .
J gene: TRBJ2-7
CDR3 DNA: TGTGCCAGCAGTAGGACGGGAACTTACGAGCAGTACTTC
CDR3 protein: CASSRTGTYEQYF

V gene: TRBV6-1
clone size: .
D gene: .
J gene: TRBJ2-5
CDR3 DNA: TGTGCCAGCAGAGGAACAGGGTACCAAGAGACCCAGTACTTC
CDR3 protein: CASRGTGYQETQYF

V gene: TRBV21-1
clone size: few
D gene: .
J gene: TRBJ1-6
CDR3 DNA: TGTGCCAGCAGCAAAGTTCCCGGGGCCCGAAGGGATTCACCCCTCCACTTT
CDR3 protein: CASSKVPGARRDSPLHF

V gene: TRBV30
clone size: .
D gene: .
J gene: TRBJ1-2
CDR3 DNA: TGTGCCAGCGACGAGAACTATGGCTACACCTTC
CDR3 protein: CASDENYGYTF

V gene: TRBV28
clone size: .
D gene: .
J gene: TRBJ1-4
CDR3 DNA: TGTGCCAGCACCCCAGGGCATAATGAAAAACTGTTTTTT
CDR3 protein: CASTPGHNEKLFF

V gene: TRBV7-2
clone size: few
D gene: .
J gene: TRBJ2-5
CDR3 DNA: TGTGCCAGCAGCTTAGGGGGGATCACACAAGAGACCCAGTACTTC
CDR3 protein: CASSLGGITQETQYF

V gene: TRBV2
clone size: few
D gene: .
J gene: TRBJ2-2
CDR3 DNA: TGTGCCACTAGCCTACTCAACACCGGGGAGCTGTTTTTT
CDR3 protein: CATSLLNTGELFF

V gene: TRBV18
clone size: .
D gene: .
J gene: TRBJ1-4
CDR3 DNA: TGTGCCAGCTCACCCAGGGGTAGTGAAAAACTGTTTTTT
CDR3 protein: CASSPRGSEKLFF

V gene: TRBV7-2
clone size: .
D gene: TRBD1
J gene: TRBJ1-2
CDR3 DNA: TGTGCCAGCAGCTTAGCGGGGACAGGGGGCGGCGGCTACACCTTC
CDR3 protein: CASSLAGTGGGGYTF

V gene: TRBV2
clone size: .
D gene: TRBD1
J gene: TRBJ1-2
CDR3 DNA: TGTGCCAGCTTACGACAGGGAGGTATCGATGGCTACACCTTC
CDR3 protein: CASLRQGGIDGYTF

V gene: TRBV2
clone size: .
D gene: .
J gene: TRBJ2-1
CDR3 DNA: TGTGCCAGCAAGGAGGGGGGTTACAATGAGCAGTTCTTC
CDR3 protein: CASKEGGYNEQFF

V gene: TRBV6-2/TRBV6-3
clone size: .
D gene: TRBD2
J gene: TRBJ2-2
CDR3 DNA: TGTGCCAGCAGTTCGTCTAGCGGGGGGCACACCGGGGAGCTGTTTTTT
CDR3 protein: CASSSSSGGHTGELFF

V gene: TRBV3-1/TRBV3-2
clone size: .
D gene: TRBD2
J gene: TRBJ2-3
CDR3 DNA: TGTGCCAGCAGCCGGACTAGCGGGGTGGCGACAGATACGCAGTATTTT
CDR3 protein: CASSRTSGVATDTQYF

V gene: TRBV6-2/TRBV6-3
clone size: .
D gene: .
J gene: TRBJ2-5
CDR3 DNA: TGTGCCAGCAGTTACGGGGAGACCCAGTACTTC
CDR3 protein: CASSYGETQYF

V gene: TRBV7-9
clone size: few
D gene: TRBD2
J gene: TRBJ2-7
CDR3 DNA: TGTGCCAGCAGCTTTGAGTCTAGCGGGGCCTACGAGCAGTACTTC
CDR3 protein: CASSFESSGAYEQYF

V gene: TRBV19
clone size: .
D gene: .
J gene: TRBJ2-2
CDR3 DNA: TGTGCCAGTAGCCCTATAAGGGGGGGGACCGGGGAGCTGTTTTTT
CDR3 protein: CASSPIRGGTGELFF

V gene: TRBV2
clone size: once
D gene: TRBD1
J gene: TRBJ1-2
CDR3 DNA: TGTGCCAGCAGGGCCAGGACAGGGGGCAACTATGGCTACACCTTC
CDR3 protein: CASRARTGGNYGYTF

V gene: TRBV3-1/TRBV3-2
clone size: .
D gene: TRBD2
J gene: TRBJ2-3
CDR3 DNA: TGTGCCAGCAGCCACACGACTAGCGGGGGGGCGGGAGATACGCAGTATTTT
CDR3 protein: CASSHTTSGGAGDTQYF

V gene: TRBV18
clone size: once
D gene: .
J gene: TRBJ2-5
CDR3 DNA: TGTGCCAGCTCTCCTAGCGCCGAGACCCAGTACTTC
CDR3 protein: CASSPSAETQYF

V gene: TRBV5-1
clone size: .
D gene: TRBD1
J gene: TRBJ1-1
CDR3 DNA: TGCGCCAGCAGTTGGACAGGGGCGAACACTGAAGCTTTCTTT
CDR3 protein: CASSWTGANTEAFF

V gene: TRBV18
clone size: .
D gene: TRBD1
J gene: TRBJ2-1
CDR3 DNA: TGTGCCAGCTCACCGGGAAGGACAGGGGACAATGAGCAGTTCTTC
CDR3 protein: CASSPGRTGDNEQFF

V gene: TRBV30
clone size: once
D gene: .
J gene: TRBJ2-7
CDR3 DNA: TGTGCCTGCCATCCCATCGGGACATCGCACTACGAGCAGTACTTC
CDR3 protein: CACHPIGTSHYEQYF

V gene: TRBV2
clone size: .
D gene: .
J gene: TRBJ2-7
CDR3 DNA: TGTGCCAGCAGTGAAAGGGGAACCCTCCCCTACGAGCAGTACTTC
CDR3 protein: CASSERGTLPYEQYF

V gene: TRBV19
clone size: .
D gene: TRBD2
J gene: TRBJ2-1
CDR3 DNA: TGTGCCAGTAGTATCGAGCGGGGGGGCGATGAGCAGTTCTTC
CDR3 protein: CASSIERGGDEQFF

V gene: TRBV27
clone size: .
D gene: TRBD2
J gene: TRBJ2-3
CDR3 DNA: TGTGCCAGCAGGAGGCGGCCTAGCGGGGATACGCAGTATTTT
CDR3 protein: CASRRRPSGDTQYF

V gene: TRBV2
clone size: .
D gene: .
J gene: TRBJ1-5
CDR3 DNA: TGTGCCAGCAGAACATATAGCAATCAGCCCCAGCATTTT
CDR3 protein: CASRTYSNQPQHF

V gene: TRBV6-5
clone size: once
D gene: .
J gene: TRBJ1-1
CDR3 DNA: TGTGCCGGAAACAGGGTTGGCACTGAAGCTTTCTTT
CDR3 protein: CAGNRVGTEAFF

V gene: TRBV5-1
clone size: .
D gene: TRBD1
J gene: TRBJ2-7
CDR3 DNA: TGCGCCAGCAGCGCCGGGACAGGGGACGAGCAGTACTTC
CDR3 protein: CASSAGTGDEQYF

V gene: TRBV9
clone size: .
D gene: .
J gene: TRBJ1-3
CDR3 DNA: TGTGCCAGCAGCCAAGGGGGTTCTGGAAACACCATATATTTT
CDR3 protein: CASSQGGSGNTIYF

V gene: TRBV28
clone size: .
D gene: TRBD2
J gene: TRBJ2-3
CDR3 DNA: TGTGCCAGCGGACCTCTCGGGACTACACGCACAGATACGCAGTATTTT
CDR3 protein: CASGPLGTTRTDTQYF

V gene: TRBV5-6
clone size: .
D gene: .
J gene: TRBJ2-5
CDR3 DNA: TGTGCCAGCAGCTCACCCTCAAGGGAGGCCCAAGAGACCCAGTACTTC
CDR3 protein: CASSSPSREAQETQYF

V gene: TRBV6-5
clone size: .
D gene: TRBD1
J gene: TRBJ1-4
CDR3 DNA: TGTGCCAGCAGCCCAGGACAGGGAAGGGAAAAACTGTTTTTT
CDR3 protein: CASSPGQGREKLFF

V gene: TRBV7-9
clone size: .
D gene: .
J gene: TRBJ1-1
CDR3 DNA: TGTGCCAGCAGCTTAGGGGGGGCGGGAGCTTTCTTT
CDR3 protein: CASSLGGAGAFF

V gene: TRBV4-1
clone size: .
D gene: .
J gene: TRBJ2-7
CDR3 DNA: TGCGCCAGCAGCCAAAGAGGGGGGCCTGCCACCTACGAGCAGTACTTC
CDR3 protein: CASSQRGGPATYEQYF

V gene: TRBV27
clone size: .
D gene: TRBD1
J gene: TRBJ1-4
CDR3 DNA: TGTGCCAGCAGTCTGAGACAGGGCAAGGGTAATGAAAAACTGTTTTTT
CDR3 protein: CASSLRQGKGNEKLFF

V gene: TRBV5-5
clone size: .
D gene: .
J gene: TRBJ2-7
CDR3 DNA: TGTGCCAGCAGCTTGGGCGTCAGTACCTACGAGCAGTACTTC
CDR3 protein: CASSLGVSTYEQYF

V gene: TRBV6-5
clone size: .
D gene: TRBD1
J gene: TRBJ1-4
CDR3 DNA: TGTGCCAGCAGATTGACAGGGACTGAAAAACTGTTTTTT
CDR3 protein: CASRLTGTEKLFF

V gene: TRBV2
clone size: .
D gene: .
J gene: TRBJ2-3
CDR3 DNA: TGTGCCAGCAGTGGGCGCCCGCCGGCCACAGATACGCAGTATTTT
CDR3 protein: CASSGRPPATDTQYF

V gene: TRBV27
clone size: .
D gene: .
J gene: TRBJ2-7
CDR3 DNA: TGTGCCAGCAGTTTATCAACCCCCTACGAGCAGTACTTC
CDR3 protein: CASSLSTPYEQYF

V gene: TRBV4-2
clone size: .
D gene: .
J gene: TRBJ1-1
CDR3 DNA: TGTGCCAGCAGCCAAGTCAGTCCGAACACTGAAGCTTTCTTT
CDR3 protein: CASSQVSPNTEAFF

V gene: TRBV28
clone size: .
D gene: .
J gene: TRBJ2-4
CDR3 DNA: TGTGCCAGCAGCCCCTCCAGGCGGCTAGCCAAAAACATTCAGTACTTC
CDR3 protein: CASSPSRRLAKNIQYF